This TCR beta chain was captured in a study of blood T cell repertoires in COVID-19 (dated by TCRdb to the early 2020s). As for the study more broadly: Samples from collaborators originated in the United States, Italy and Spain and spanned both the acute and convalescent phases of COVID-19. The prospective study material was composed of cDNA or gDNA derived from T cells, B-cell-depleted T cells, or PBMCs. The repertoires were released in a freely available public database meant as a resource for research on the immune response to SARS-CoV-2. The sample metadata nearly always contained a de-identified subject ID, COVID-19 status, age in years and sex. Where HLA class I and class II types were available, the types were taken from metadata supplied by the sample provider, not from assay-based typing. Samples were obtained from the ongoing ImmuneRACE study (first 160 participants) and from about 1,300 subjects provided by 6 global collaborators. The dataset comprised deeply sampled blood TCRbeta repertoires from subjects exposed to, actively infected with, or recovered from COVID-19. Paper-wide results and their limitations: The quantity of clinical and demographic metadata differed by source and by participant and was supplied without curation.

The immunoSEQ Assay, a bias-controlled multiplex PCR, was used to amplify TCRbeta CDR3 regions from genomic DNA. The authors' analysis ran thus. Nucleated cell counts per sample were estimated from amplification of reference gene primers within the assay. Sequence reads were collapsed and filtered to measure the absolute abundance of every unique TCRbeta CDR3 rearrangement. For each sample, productive Simpson clonality was calculated as the square root of Simpson's diversity index over productive rearrangements. TCRdb retrieved this table from immuneACCESS and kept in-frame rearrangements only. Not all clones are present; in checked studies, unresolved V genes account for under half, and no reason is known for the remainder. For V, J and clone size, that table is used; D and trimming come from the DNA. This sample is represented by 87,000 or so clones; roughly 84% of them were singletons. Clones ranked in the top ten supply 4.5% to 5.5% of the sample.

Comment on this clone: No antigen is known for it. Base quality data are lacking; no much larger clone is found one base away.

Each collaborating institution followed its own protocols to collect whole blood in K2EDTA tubes. For TCRbeta analysis, collaborators shipped samples in one of three forms: frozen whole blood, isolated PBMCs, or DNA extracted from either of those sample types. Reading the germline V gene gives CDR1 SGHRS and CDR2 YFSETQ. The germline V end is reduced by 0 bases and the J end by 2 bases; junction bases left unmatched: 5. Including cysteine and phenylalanine, the CDR3 has 15 amino acids. Only the CDR3 region is kept as DNA, spanning 45 bases read in frame from base 1. The TCR originated in a woman aged 80 or over with acute or convalescent COVID-19. In this chain, TRBV5-1 is recombined with TRBJ2-7; 7 of the junction bases match TRBD2. Sequencing input: peripheral blood. The DNA sequence is as follows: TGCGCCAGCAGCTTGGTCTCTAGCGGAGCCTACGAGCAGTACTTC. Its product reads: CASSLVSSGAYEQYF.